These 6 T cell receptor beta chains were sequenced from one sample in a study of PD-L1 blockade in urothelial cancer. Sequenced by immunoSEQ multiplex PCR; TCRdb stores in-frame clones only, minus some. The table includes 35,000 to 55,000 clones, roughly 78% detected once. The sample in question was PBMCs, obtained around atezolizumab (anti-PD-L1) treatment. Receptor source: a man in his 70s with urothelial cancer.

This clone was found a few times. J is TRBJ2-5 and V is TRBV19; 10 bases are shared with TRBD1. This CDR3 is built from 14 residues. V was pared by 7 bases and J by 4 bases, with 6 bases of the junction left unmatched. In germline, CDR1 is LNHDA, CDR2 SQIVND (reference sequence). CDR3 region: CASKRDRGRETQYF. CDR3 sequence (DNA): TGTGCCAGTAAACGGGACAGGGGCAGAGAGACCCAGTACTTC.

The chain combines TRBV19 with TRBJ1-1, with D perhaps matching TRBD1 (5 bases). This CDR3 has 15 amino acids. The germline gives CDR1 LNHDA, CDR2 SQIVND (reference sequence). Trimming took 5 bases from V and 4 from J, leaving 17 bases between them. This CDR3 reads CASSYPQPGGTEAFF. The CDR3 bases are TGTGCCAGTAGTTATCCCCAACCCGGGGGCACTGAAGCTTTCTTT.

This sequence joins TRBV4-3 and TRBJ2-7; D may be TRBD2 (5 bases). The germline V gene has CDR1 LGHNA and CDR2 YSLEER. V dropped 4 bases and J dropped 9 bases, with 22 bases sitting between them. CDR3 size: 15 residues. CDR3 region: CASSPSPTTGLAQYF. The CDR3 DNA reads as TGCGCCAGCAGCCCCAGCCCGACTACGGGTTTAGCGCAGTACTTC.

In this sample, this clone turned up once. The CDR3 region has the DNA TGTGCCAGCAGCAAAGCTTGGCAGGGAAGCAATCAGCCCCAGCATTTT. This translates into CASSKAWQGSNQPQHF. V usage is TRBV21-1 and J usage is TRBJ1-5; the DNA was not used to check the table's D call, TRBD1. TRBV21-1 is reported as a pseudogene. The CDR3 sequence is 16 residues long.

This clone was detected a few times. J is TRBJ2-7 and V is TRBV5-1; D may be TRBD1 (5 bases). Trimming removed 2 bases from V and 1 base from J, with 16 bases in between. This CDR3 has 16 residues. Germline lookup yields CDR1 SGHRS and CDR2 YFSETQ. CDR3 in amino acids: CASSFQDSPPSYEQYF. For the CDR3, the DNA is TGCGCCAGCAGCTTCCAAGACAGTCCACCTTCCTACGAGCAGTACTTC.

The rearrangement links TRBV28 to TRBJ1-2; D not resolved. Trimming removed 6 bases from V and 1 base from J, with 12 bases in between. This CDR3 has 14 residues. Germline CDR1 MDHEN, CDR2 SYDVKM. This CDR3 is CASRALGVNYGYTF. The CDR3 DNA is TGTGCCAGCAGGGCCCTAGGAGTTAACTATGGCTACACCTTC.